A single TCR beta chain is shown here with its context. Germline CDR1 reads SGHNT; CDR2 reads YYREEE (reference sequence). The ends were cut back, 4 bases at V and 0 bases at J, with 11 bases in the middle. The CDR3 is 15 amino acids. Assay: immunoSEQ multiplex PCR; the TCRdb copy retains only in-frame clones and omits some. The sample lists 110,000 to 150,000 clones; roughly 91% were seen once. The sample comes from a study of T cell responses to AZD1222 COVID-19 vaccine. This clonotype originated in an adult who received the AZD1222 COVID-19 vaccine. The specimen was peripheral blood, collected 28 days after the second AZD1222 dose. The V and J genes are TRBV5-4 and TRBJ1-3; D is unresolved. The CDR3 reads CASSIGGPSGNTIYF. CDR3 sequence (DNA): TGTGCCAGCAGCATTGGTGGGCCCTCTGGAAACACCATATATTTT.